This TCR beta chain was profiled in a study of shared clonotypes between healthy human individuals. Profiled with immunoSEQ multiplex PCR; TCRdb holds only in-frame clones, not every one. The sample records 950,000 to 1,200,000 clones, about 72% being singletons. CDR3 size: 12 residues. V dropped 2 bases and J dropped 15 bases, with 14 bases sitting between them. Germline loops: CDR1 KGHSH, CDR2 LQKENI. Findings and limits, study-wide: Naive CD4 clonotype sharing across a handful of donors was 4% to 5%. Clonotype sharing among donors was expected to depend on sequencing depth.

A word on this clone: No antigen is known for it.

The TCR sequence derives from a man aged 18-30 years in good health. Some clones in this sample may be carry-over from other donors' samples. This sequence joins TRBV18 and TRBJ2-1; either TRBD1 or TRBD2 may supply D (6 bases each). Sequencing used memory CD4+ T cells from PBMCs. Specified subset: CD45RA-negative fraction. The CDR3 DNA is TGTGCCAGCTCACCAGGGAGCAGGGGAGGGTTCTTC. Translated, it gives CASSPGSRGGFF.